The 13 T cell receptor beta chains given below trace back to one sample, sequenced in a study of response to subunit inactivated influenza vaccine. A single record per CDR3 protein comes from TCRdb applying MiXCR to the RT-PCR reads. The table records a few hundred thousand distinct CDR3 sequences, roughly 12% of them present only once. These data are also associated with another study on T cells expressing NK-cell markers. According to that study: A 5'RACE template switching approach incorporating UMIs was used to make TCR beta cDNA.

The source material was PBMCs from blood, sampled on the day of vaccination. Source of these receptors: a man aged 50 to 59 who received an inactivated influenza vaccine.

The sample holds a few counts of this clonotype. V and J are TRBV20-1 and TRBJ2-1; 13 bases map to TRBD2. CDR1 is DFQATT and CDR2 is SNEGSKA in the germline V gene (reference sequence). V gave up 7 bases and J gave up 7 bases; unmatched junction bases: 7. The length of the CDR3 is 14 residues. CDR3 DNA: TGCAGTGTGGGACTAGCGGGACCGGGGAATGAGCAGTTCTTC. Amino acid sequence: CSVGLAGPGNEQFF.

The table lists this clonotype with a few counts. V and J are TRBV5-1 and TRBJ2-1, with a tentative D call TRBD1 (6 bases). The CDR3 length is 17 residues. Germline CDR1 is SGHRS and CDR2 is YFSETQ. Trimming stripped 1 base from V and 1 base from J, with 15 bases between. The CDR3: CASSLTTWGRSYNEQFF. The CDR3 coding sequence is TGCGCCAGCAGCTTGACCACTTGGGGGCGTTCCTACAATGAGCAGTTCTTC.

This clonotype has just a few counts. The chain employs TRBV28 and TRBJ1-1; tentatively, D is TRBD1 (5 bases). The V end lost 10 bases, the J end lost 1 base, and 13 bases lay between the germline ends. Germline V gives CDR1 MDHEN, CDR2 SYDVKM. The CDR3 covers 13 residues. CDR3 residues: CATLGTANTEAFF. The CDR3 DNA reads as TGTGCCACCTTAGGGACTGCGAACACTGAAGCTTTCTTT.

This clonotype turned up a few times. V and J are TRBV20-1 and TRBJ1-6; 8 bases match TRBD1. The J segment lost 7 bases and the V segment lost 3 bases, leaving 8 bases of the junction unmatched. The CDR3 runs to 15 residues. Germline CDR1 is DFQATT and CDR2 is SNEGSKA (reference sequence). The CDR3 nucleotides read TGCAGTGCTAGCGAAAGACAGGGGTGGAATTCACCCCTCCACTTT. Amino acids: CSASERQGWNSPLHF.

This clonotype was counted a few times. CDR3 coding DNA: TGTGCCAGCAGCCGTGACAGGGGGCCCGCGGAGGGATTGAACACTGAAGCTTTCTTT. Translation: CASSRDRGPAEGLNTEAFF. The chain recombines TRBV14 with TRBJ1-1; TRBD1 matches 10 bases. The CDR3 extends over 19 amino acids. Germline CDR1 reads SGHDN; CDR2 reads FVKESK. Trimming cost V 4 bases and J 0 bases; bases outside gene matches: 14.

The chain has TRBV7-3 and TRBJ2-3; 9 nucleotides line up with TRBD2. Germline CDR1 and CDR2: SGHTA and FQGTGA. This CDR3 has 16 residues. The trim removed 6 bases at V and 3 bases at J, leaving 10 bases unmatched. Here the CDR3 reads CASRTIAGAVTDTQYF. DNA of the CDR3: TGTGCCAGCAGAACCATAGCGGGAGCGGTGACAGATACGCAGTATTTT. The full variable domain, its missing parts supplied by reference TRBV7-3 and TRBJ2-3, is GAGVSQTPSNKVTEKGKYVELRCDPISGHTALYWYRQSLGQGPEFLIYFQGTGAADDSGLPNDRFFAVRPEGSVSTLKIQRTERGDSAVYLCASRTIAGAVTDTQYFGPGTRLTVL.

The chain has TRBV28 and TRBJ2-2; TRBD1 aligns across 7 bases. Per germline, CDR1 MDHEN and CDR2 SYDVKM. The CDR3 contains 15 residues. V dropped 6 bases and J dropped 4; count of bases not matched to a gene: 8. CDR3 loop: CASRGTVYPTGELFF. The CDR3 nucleotides are TGTGCCAGCAGGGGGACAGTCTACCCCACCGGGGAGCTGTTTTTT.

This clonotype turned up a few times. The gene calls are TRBV20-1 and TRBJ2-1; 10 bases fit TRBD2. In germline, CDR1 is DFQATT, CDR2 SNEGSKA (reference sequence). The ends lost 2 bases at V and 0 bases at J; junction bases unmatched: 1. The CDR3 is 15 residues long. The CDR3 spells CSARSSGSSYNEQFF. The CDR3 bases are TGCAGTGCTAGATCTAGCGGGAGCTCCTACAATGAGCAGTTCTTC.

Only a few counts were recorded for this clonotype. V gene TRBV19 combines with J gene TRBJ1-1, with 7 positions matching TRBD1. The CDR3 covers 14 residues. The ends lost 7 bases at V and 1 base at J; junction bases unmatched: 6. Germline V gene sequence: CDR1 LNHDA, CDR2 SQIVND (reference sequence). In DNA, the CDR3 is TGTGCCAGTACCGCGACAGGGAGGAACACTGAAGCTTTCTTT. Amino acids: CASTATGRNTEAFF.

This clonotype was detected ten times or more. The chain couples TRBV20-1 to TRBJ2-3, with D perhaps TRBD1 or TRBD2 (6 bases each). Germline lookup yields CDR1 DFQATT and CDR2 SNEGSKA (reference sequence). Trimming stripped 6 bases from V and 0 bases from J, with 10 bases between. The CDR3 consists of 13 residues. The CDR3 region has the DNA TGCAGTGCCAAGGGGGGTAGCACAGATACGCAGTATTTT. Translated: CSAKGGSTDTQYF.

This clonotype turned up a few times. Here the CDR3 DNA reads TGTGCCAGCAGTTATTATGGGGTCAAGGAGCAGTACTTC. Residues: CASSYYGVKEQYF. The V and J genes are TRBV6-2 or TRBV6-3 and TRBJ2-7; D gene unclear. This CDR3 contains 13 residues. V was clipped by 3 bases and J by 7 bases, with 13 bases between them. The V gene's germline CDR1 is MNHEY and CDR2 SVGEGT.

In its sample, this clonotype was seen many times. J is TRBJ2-1 and V is TRBV6-1; 8 bases are shared with TRBD2. This CDR3 region has 13 residues. Trimming cost V 6 bases and J 4 bases; bases outside gene matches: 2. Per germline, CDR1 MNHNS and CDR2 SASEGT. Here the CDR3 reads CASRLAEYNEQFF. CDR3 DNA: TGTGCCAGCAGACTAGCGGAGTACAATGAGCAGTTCTTC.

This clonotype was picked up a small number of times. This chain joins TRBV6-5 and TRBJ2-1, with 7 bases fitting TRBD1. The CDR3 contains 11 residues. Germline trimming cut 6 bases from V and 13 bases from J; bases unmatched to any gene: 6. Germline V CDR1 and CDR2: MNHEY, SVGAGI. CDR3 nucleotides: TGTGCCAGCAGCGAAGGGACAGCCCAGTTCTTC. This encodes CASSEGTAQFF.